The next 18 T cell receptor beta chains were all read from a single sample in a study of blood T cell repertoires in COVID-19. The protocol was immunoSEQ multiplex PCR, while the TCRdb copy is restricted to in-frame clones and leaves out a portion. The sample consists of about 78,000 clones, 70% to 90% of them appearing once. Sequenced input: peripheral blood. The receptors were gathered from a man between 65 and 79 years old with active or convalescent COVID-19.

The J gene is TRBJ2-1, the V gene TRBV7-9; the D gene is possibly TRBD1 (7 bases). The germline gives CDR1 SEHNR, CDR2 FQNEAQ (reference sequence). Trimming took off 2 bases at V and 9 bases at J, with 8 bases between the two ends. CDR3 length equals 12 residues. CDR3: CASSLQGGEQFF. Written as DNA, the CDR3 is TGTGCCAGCAGCTTACAGGGGGGTGAGCAGTTCTTC. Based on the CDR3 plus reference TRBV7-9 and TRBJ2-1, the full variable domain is DTGVSQNPRHKITKRGQNVTFRCDPISEHNRLYWYRQTLGQGPEFLTYFQNEAQLEKSRLLSDRFSAERPKGSFSTLEIQRTEQGDSAMYLCASSLQGGEQFFGPGTRLTVL.

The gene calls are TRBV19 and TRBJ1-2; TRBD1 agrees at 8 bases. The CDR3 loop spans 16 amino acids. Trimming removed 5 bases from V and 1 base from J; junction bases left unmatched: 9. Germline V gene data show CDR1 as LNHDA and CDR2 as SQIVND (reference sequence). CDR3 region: CASSAGRQGNNYGYTF. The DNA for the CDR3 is TGTGCCAGTAGTGCCGGACGACAGGGGAATAACTATGGCTACACCTTC.

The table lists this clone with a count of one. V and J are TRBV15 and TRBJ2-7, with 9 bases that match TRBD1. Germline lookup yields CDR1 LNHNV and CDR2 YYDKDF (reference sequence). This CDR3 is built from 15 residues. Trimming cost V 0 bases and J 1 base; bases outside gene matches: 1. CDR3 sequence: CATSRDGTGSYEQYF. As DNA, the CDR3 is TGTGCCACCAGCAGAGATGGGACAGGGTCCTACGAGCAGTACTTC.

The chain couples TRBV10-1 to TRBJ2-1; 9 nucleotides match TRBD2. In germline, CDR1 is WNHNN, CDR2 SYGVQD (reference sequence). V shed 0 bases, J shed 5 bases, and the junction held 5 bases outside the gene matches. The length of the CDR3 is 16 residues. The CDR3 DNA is TGCGCCAGCAGTGAGTCGTCGACTAGCGGAAACAATGAGCAGTTCTTC. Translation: CASSESSTSGNNEQFF.

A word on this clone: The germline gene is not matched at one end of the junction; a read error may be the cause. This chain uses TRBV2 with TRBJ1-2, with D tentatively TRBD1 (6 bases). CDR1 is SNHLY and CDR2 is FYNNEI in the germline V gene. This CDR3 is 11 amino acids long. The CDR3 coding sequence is TGTGCCAGCAAAGTAGGAGACAGGCGTCACTTC. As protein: CASKVGDRRHF.

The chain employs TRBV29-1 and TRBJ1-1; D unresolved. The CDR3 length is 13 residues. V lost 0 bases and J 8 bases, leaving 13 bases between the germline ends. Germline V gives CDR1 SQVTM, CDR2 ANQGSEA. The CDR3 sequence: CSVEDRWESEAFF. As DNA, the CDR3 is TGCAGCGTTGAAGATCGGTGGGAGTCGGAAGCTTTCTTT.

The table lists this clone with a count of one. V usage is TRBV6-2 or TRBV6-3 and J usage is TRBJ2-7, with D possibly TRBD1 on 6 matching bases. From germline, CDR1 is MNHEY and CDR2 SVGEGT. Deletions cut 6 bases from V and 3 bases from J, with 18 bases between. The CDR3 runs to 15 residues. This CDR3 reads CASSPRGGVNYEQYF. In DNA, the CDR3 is TGTGCCAGCAGCCCCAGAGGGGGTGTCAACTACGAGCAGTACTTC.

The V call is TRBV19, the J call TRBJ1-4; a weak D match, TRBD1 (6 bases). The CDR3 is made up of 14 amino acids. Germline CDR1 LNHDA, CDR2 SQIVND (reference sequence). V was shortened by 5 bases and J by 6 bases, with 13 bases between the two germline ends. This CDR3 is CASSVQGGDEKLFF. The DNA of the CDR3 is TGTGCCAGTAGTGTACAGGGTGGCGATGAAAAACTGTTTTTT.

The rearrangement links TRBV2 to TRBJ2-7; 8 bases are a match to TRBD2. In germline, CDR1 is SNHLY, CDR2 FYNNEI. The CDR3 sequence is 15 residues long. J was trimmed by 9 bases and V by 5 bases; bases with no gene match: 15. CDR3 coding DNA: TGTGCCAGCAGTCCCCTCACGGGAGGGGAAAGTGGGCAGTACTTC. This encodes CASSPLTGGESGQYF.

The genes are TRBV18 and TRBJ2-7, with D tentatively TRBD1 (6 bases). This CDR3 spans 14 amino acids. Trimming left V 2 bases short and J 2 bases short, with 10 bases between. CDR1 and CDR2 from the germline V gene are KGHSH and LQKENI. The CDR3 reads CASSPSQGTYEQYF. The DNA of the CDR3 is TGTGCCAGCTCACCAAGCCAGGGGACCTACGAGCAGTACTTC.

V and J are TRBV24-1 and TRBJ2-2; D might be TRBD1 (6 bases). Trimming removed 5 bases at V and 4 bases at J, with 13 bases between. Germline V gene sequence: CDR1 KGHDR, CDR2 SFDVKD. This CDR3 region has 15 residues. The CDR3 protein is CATSGMDSGTGELFF. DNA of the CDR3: TGTGCCACCAGTGGGATGGACAGCGGCACCGGGGAGCTGTTTTTT.

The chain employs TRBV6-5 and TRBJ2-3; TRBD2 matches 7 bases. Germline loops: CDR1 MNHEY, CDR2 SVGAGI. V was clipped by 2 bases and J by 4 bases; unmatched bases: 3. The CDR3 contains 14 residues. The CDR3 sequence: CASSYAGVADTQYF. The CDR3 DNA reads TGTGCCAGCAGTTACGCGGGGGTAGCAGATACGCAGTATTTT.

The CDR3 coding sequence is TGTGCCAGTAGTGACCAGGGTATTAGGAATGAGCAGTTCTTC. Translating gives CASSDQGIRNEQFF. The chain employs TRBV19 and TRBJ2-1, with a tentative D call TRBD1 (5 bases). This CDR3 has 14 amino acids. CDR1 is LNHDA, CDR2 SQIVND, per germline (reference sequence). Trimming removed 5 bases at V and 7 bases at J, with 15 bases between.

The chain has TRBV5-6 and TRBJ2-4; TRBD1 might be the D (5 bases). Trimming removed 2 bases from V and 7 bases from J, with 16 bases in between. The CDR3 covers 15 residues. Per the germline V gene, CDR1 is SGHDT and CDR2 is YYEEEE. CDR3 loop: CASSLGLGRANIQYF. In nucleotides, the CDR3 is TGTGCCAGCAGCTTAGGGTTGGGCAGGGCCAACATTCAGTACTTC. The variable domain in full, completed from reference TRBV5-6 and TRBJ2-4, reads DAGVTQSPTHLIKTRGQQVTLRCSPKSGHDTVSWYQQALGQGPQFIFQYYEEEERQRGNFPDRFSGHQFPNYSSELNVNALLLGDSALYLCASSLGLGRANIQYFGAGTRLSVL.

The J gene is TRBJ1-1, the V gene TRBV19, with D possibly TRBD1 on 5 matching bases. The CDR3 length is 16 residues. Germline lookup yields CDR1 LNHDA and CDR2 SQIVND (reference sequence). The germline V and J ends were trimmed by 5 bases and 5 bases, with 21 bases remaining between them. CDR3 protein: CASSPAHGREGTEAFF. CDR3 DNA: TGTGCCAGTAGTCCCGCCCATGGCAGGGAGGGAACTGAAGCTTTCTTT. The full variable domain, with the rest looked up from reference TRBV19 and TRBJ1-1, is DGGITQSPKYLFRKEGQNVTLSCEQNLNHDAMYWYRQDPGQGLRLIYYSQIVNDFQKGDIAEGYSVSREKKESFPLTVTSAQKNPTAFYLCASSPAHGREGTEAFFGQGTRLTVV.

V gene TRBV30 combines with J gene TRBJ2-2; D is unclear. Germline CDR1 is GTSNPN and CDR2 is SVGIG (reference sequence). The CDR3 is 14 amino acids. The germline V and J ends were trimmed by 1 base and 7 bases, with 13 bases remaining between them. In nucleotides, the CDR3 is TGTGCCTGGAGTGCCAGCCTAACGGGCGGGGAGCTGTTTTTT. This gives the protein CAWSASLTGGELFF.

CDR3 region: CASNSGDYTDTQYF. The CDR3 bases are TGTGCCAGCAATAGCGGGGATTACACAGATACGCAGTATTTT. The gene calls are TRBV6-5 and TRBJ2-3, with 8 bases fitting TRBD2. The CDR3 extends over 14 amino acids. Germline V CDR1 and CDR2: MNHEY, SVGAGI. Unmatched junction bases numbered 5, after V lost 7 bases and J lost 2 bases.

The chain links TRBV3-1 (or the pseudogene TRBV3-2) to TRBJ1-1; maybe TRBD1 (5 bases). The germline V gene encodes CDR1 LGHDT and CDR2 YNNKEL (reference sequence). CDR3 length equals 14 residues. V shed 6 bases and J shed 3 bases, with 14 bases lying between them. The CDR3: CASSPQGRDTEAFF. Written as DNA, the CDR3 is TGTGCCAGCAGTCCCCAGGGAAGGGACACTGAAGCTTTCTTT.